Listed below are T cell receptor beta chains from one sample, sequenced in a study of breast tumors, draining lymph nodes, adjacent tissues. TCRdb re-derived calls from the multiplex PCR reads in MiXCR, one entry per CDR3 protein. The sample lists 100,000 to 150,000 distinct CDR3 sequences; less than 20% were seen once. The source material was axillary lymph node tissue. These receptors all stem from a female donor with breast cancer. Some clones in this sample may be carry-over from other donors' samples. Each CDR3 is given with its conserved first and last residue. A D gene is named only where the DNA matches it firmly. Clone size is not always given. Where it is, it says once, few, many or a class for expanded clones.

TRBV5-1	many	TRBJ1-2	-	TGCGCCAGCAGGCCCGACACTTCTGGCTACACCTTC	CASRPDTSGYTF
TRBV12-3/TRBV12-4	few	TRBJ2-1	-	TGTGCCAGCAGTTACTGGGACTCTTTGTATGAGCAGTTCTTC	CASSYWDSLYEQFF
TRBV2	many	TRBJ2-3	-	TGTGCCAGCAGTGAAGAGGGGTGGACAGATACGCAGTATTTT	CASSEEGWTDTQYF
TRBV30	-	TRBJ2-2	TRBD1	TGTGCCTGGAGTGAATTGACAGGGGTGAACATCGGGGAGCTGTTTTTT	CAWSELTGVNIGELFF
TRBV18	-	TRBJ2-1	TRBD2	TGTGCCAGCTCAAGAGCGGGACCTGCGTTTGATGAGCAGTTCTTC	CASSRAGPAFDEQFF
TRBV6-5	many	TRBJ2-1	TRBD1	TGTGCCAGCAGTAAATTGGACAGGGGGCTTTCCTACAATGAGCAGTTCTTC	CASSKLDRGLSYNEQFF
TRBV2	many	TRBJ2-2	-	TGTGCCAGCATGCGACATGCCGGGGAGCTGTTTTTT	CASMRHAGELFF
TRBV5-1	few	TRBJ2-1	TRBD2	TGCGCCAGCAGCTTGGCCAGCGGGGGGGACAATGAGCAGTTCTTC	CASSLASGGDNEQFF
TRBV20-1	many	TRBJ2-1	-	TGCAGTGCTAGACTAGCGAGGTCCTACAATGAGCAGTTCTTC	CSARLARSYNEQFF
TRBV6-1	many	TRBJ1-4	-	TGTGCCAGCAGAGGACAGTCTGGAAGAAATGAAAAACTGTTTTTT	CASRGQSGRNEKLFF
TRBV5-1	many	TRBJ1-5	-	TGCGCCAGCAGCTTTTCAGCGGATCAGCCCCAGCATTTT	CASSFSADQPQHF
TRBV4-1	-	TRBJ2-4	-	TGCGCCAGCAGCCAAGCTCTGGGAAGGAGCAAAAACATTCAGTACTTC	CASSQALGRSKNIQYF
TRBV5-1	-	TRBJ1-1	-	TGCGCCAGCAGCTTGGAAACCAGGAACACTGAAGCTTTCTTT	CASSLETRNTEAFF
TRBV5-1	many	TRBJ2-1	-	TGCGCCTCCGGAACAGGGTCCTGGGATGAGCAGTTCTTC	CASGTGSWDEQFF
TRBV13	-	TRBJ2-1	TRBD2	TGTGCCAGCAGCGGGGGGACTAGCGGGAGAGGCAATGAGCAGTTCTTC	CASSGGTSGRGNEQFF
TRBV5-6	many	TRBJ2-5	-	TGTGCCAGCAGCCCGAGGCGACAGCTTCAAGAGACCCAGTACTTC	CASSPRRQLQETQYF
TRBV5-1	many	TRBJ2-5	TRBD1	TGCGCCAGCAGCGGCGGACAGGGCCAAACCCAGTACTTC	CASSGGQGQTQYF
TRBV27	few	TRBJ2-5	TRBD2	TGTGCCAGCAGTTCCGGCGGGAGTAGCGAGACCCAGTACTTC	CASSSGGSSETQYF
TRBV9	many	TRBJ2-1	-	TGTGCCAGCAGCGTAGGGGGGGGCGACGGAGCCTACAATGAGCAGTTCTTC	CASSVGGGDGAYNEQFF
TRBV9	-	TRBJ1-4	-	TGTGCCAGCAGCGTAGGTCCCCACAAGCGAACTAGTGAAAAACTGTTTTTT	CASSVGPHKRTSEKLFF
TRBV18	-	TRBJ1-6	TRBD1	TGTGCCAGCTCACCAAATACAGGGGGCACTTCGAATTCACCCCTCCACTTT	CASSPNTGGTSNSPLHF
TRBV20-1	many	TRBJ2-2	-	TGCAGTGCTAGAGATTGGGGGAACACCGGGGAGCTGTTTTTT	CSARDWGNTGELFF
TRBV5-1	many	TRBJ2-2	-	TGCGCCAGCAGCTTGGTAGGAGGAGGAGGAGTCGCCGGGGAGCTGTTTTTT	CASSLVGGGGVAGELFF
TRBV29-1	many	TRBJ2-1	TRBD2	TGCAGCGTCCCAGGTGGCGCGGGACTAGCGGGGTCCAATGAGCAGTTCTTC	CSVPGGAGLAGSNEQFF
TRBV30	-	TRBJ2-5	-	TGTGCCTGGAGTCCCCAAGAGACCCAGTACTTC	CAWSPQETQYF
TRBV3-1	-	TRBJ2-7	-	TGTGCCAGCAGCCAATCATCCCCAGTAGAGCAGTACTTC	CASSQSSPVEQYF
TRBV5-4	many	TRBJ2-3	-	TGTGCCAGCAGCCACGACTCTGGCACAGATACGCAGTATTTT	CASSHDSGTDTQYF
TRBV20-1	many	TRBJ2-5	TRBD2	TGCAGTGCTAGCGGGGGGAGGGGGACCCAGTACTTC	CSASGGRGTQYF
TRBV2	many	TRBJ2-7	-	TGTGCCAGTCCAGGACAGTACTCCTACGAGCAGTACTTC	CASPGQYSYEQYF
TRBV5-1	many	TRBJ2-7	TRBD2	TGCGCCAGCAGCCCAACGGGACTACACTACGAGCAGTACTTC	CASSPTGLHYEQYF
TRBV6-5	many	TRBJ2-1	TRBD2	TGTGCCAGCAGCCGAGAGGGGGGACTAGCGGAGTACAATGAGCAGTTCTTC	CASSREGGLAEYNEQFF
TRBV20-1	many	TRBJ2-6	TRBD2	TGCAGTGCAGACTCTCTAAATCGGGGGGGCTCCTCTGGGGCCAACGTCCTGACTTTC	CSADSLNRGGSSGANVLTF
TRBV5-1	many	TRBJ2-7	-	TGCGCCAGCAGCTTGGCTATTGGGACCGCCGTCTACGAGCAGTACTTC	CASSLAIGTAVYEQYF
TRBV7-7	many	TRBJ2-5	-	TGTGCTAGCAGCTCGGTCAGCCAAGAGACCCAGTACTTC	CASSSVSQETQYF
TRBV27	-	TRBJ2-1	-	TGTGCCAGCAGTTTAAGCGGTCTTACGGGGGAGCAGTTCTTC	CASSLSGLTGEQFF
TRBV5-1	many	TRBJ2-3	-	TGCGCCAGCAGCTTCTCGGGGGCGGAATCGTCGCAGTATTTT	CASSFSGAESSQYF
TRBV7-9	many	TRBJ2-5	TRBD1	TGTGCCAGCAGCTCCCGGGACAGTAACATGTACCAAGAGACCCAGTACTTC	CASSSRDSNMYQETQYF
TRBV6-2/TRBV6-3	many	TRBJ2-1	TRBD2	TGTGCCGGGGGACTAGCGGGGTATGAGCAGTTCTTC	CAGGLAGYEQFF
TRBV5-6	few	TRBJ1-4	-	TGTGCCAGCAGCTTAATGGCGGCTGAAAAACTGTTTTTT	CASSLMAAEKLFF
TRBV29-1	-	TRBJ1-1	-	TGCAGCGTTGCTAAAGATTACACTGAAGCTTTCTTT	CSVAKDYTEAFF
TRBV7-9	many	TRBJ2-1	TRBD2	TGTGCCAGCAGCTTATGGAGCGGGGTGGGCAATGAGCAGTTCTTC	CASSLWSGVGNEQFF
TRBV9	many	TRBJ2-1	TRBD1	TGTGCCCGTACCCCACGGGACAGCCTTTACAATGAGCAGTTCTTC	CARTPRDSLYNEQFF
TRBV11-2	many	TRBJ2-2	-	TGTGCCAGCAGCTTAATTGTCGCTGCGTCTAGCGGGGAGCTGTTTTTT	CASSLIVAASSGELFF
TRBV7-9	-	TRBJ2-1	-	TGTGCCAGCAGCTGGGAGTATGGGAACAATGAGCAGTTCTTC	CASSWEYGNNEQFF
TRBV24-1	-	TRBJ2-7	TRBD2	TGTGCCACCAGTGATCCTAATAGCGGGAGGGACGAGCAGTACTTC	CATSDPNSGRDEQYF
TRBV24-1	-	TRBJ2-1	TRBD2	TGTGCCACCAGTACCGGGACTAGCGGGAGGTCCCACTCCTACAATGAGCAGTTCTTC	CATSTGTSGRSHSYNEQFF
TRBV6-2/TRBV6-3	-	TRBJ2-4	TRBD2	TGTGCCAGCAGTTACTCACTAGCGGAACTAGCCAAAAACATTCAGTACTTC	CASSYSLAELAKNIQYF
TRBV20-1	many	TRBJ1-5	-	TGCAGTGCTAGACTGATCAATCAGCCCCAGCATTTT	CSARLINQPQHF
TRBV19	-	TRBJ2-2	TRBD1	TGTGCCAGTAGTATGATGTGGGACAGGGCGAGAAGCGGGGAGCTGTTTTTT	CASSMMWDRARSGELFF
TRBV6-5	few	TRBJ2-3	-	TGTGCCAGCAGTTACTCTGGTTTTGAGGTGGAATACACAGATACGCAGTATTTT	CASSYSGFEVEYTDTQYF
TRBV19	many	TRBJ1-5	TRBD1	TGTGCCAGTATTAGAACCACTTTTGGACAGGGACCCAATCAGCCCCAGCATTTT	CASIRTTFGQGPNQPQHF
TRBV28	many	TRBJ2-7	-	TGTGCCAGCAGTTTCCGGGATCACTACGAGCAGTACTTC	CASSFRDHYEQYF
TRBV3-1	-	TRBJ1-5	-	TGTGCCAGCAGCCTAGGGGGGGGCGGACAGCCCCAGCATTTT	CASSLGGGGQPQHF
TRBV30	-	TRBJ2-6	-	TGTGCCTGGAGTGTACTAGGTCTCAGGGCCAACGTCCTGACTTTC	CAWSVLGLRANVLTF
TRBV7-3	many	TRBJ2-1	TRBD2	TGTGCCAGCAGCCCGGGACTAGCGGGGGCCAATGAGCAGTTCTTC	CASSPGLAGANEQFF